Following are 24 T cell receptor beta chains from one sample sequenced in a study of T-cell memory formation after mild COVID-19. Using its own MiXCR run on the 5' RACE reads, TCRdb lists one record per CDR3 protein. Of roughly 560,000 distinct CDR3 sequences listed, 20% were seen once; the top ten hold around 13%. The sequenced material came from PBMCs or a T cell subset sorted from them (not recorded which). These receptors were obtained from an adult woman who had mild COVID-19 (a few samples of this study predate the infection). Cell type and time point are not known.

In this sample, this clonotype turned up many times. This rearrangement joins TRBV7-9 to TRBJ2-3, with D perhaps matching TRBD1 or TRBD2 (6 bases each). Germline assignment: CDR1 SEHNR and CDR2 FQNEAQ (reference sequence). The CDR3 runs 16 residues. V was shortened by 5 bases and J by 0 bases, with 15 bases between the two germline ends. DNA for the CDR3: TGTGCCAGCAGCCAGGGGATAGCGGTTAGCACAGATACGCAGTATTTT. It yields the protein CASSQGIAVSTDTQYF.

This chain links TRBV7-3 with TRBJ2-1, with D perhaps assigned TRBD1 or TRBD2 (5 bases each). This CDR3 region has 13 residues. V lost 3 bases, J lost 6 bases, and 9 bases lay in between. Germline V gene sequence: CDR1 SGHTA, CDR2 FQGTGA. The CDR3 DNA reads TGTGCCAGCAGCTTTGAGGGGATCAATGAGCAGTTCTTC. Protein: CASSFEGINEQFF.

The CDR3, as DNA: TGCGCCAGCAGCCAAGTTGAAGCAGTAGTCCAGTTCTTC. Amino acids: CASSQVEAVVQFF. V usage is TRBV4-3 and J usage is TRBJ2-1; D unresolved. V lost 1 base, J lost 13 bases, and 14 bases lay in between. Germline CDR1 LGHNA, CDR2 YSLEER. The CDR3 spans 13 residues.

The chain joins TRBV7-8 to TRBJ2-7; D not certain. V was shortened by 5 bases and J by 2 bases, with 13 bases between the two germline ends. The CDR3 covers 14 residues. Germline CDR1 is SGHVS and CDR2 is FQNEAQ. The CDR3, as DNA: TGTGCCAGCAGCCCCCGATTGGGGACCTACGAGCAGTACTTC. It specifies CASSPRLGTYEQYF.

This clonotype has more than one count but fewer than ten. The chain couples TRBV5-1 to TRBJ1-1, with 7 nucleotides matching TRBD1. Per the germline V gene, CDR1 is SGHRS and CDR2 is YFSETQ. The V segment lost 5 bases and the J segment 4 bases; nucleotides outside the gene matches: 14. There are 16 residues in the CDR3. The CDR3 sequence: CASSSDRNQRGTEAFF. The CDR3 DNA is TGCGCCAGCAGTTCGGACAGGAACCAAAGGGGCACTGAAGCTTTCTTT.

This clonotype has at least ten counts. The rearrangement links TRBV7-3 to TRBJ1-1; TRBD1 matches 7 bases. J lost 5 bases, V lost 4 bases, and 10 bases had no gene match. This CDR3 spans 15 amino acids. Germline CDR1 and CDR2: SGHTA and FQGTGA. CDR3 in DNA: TGTGCCAGCAGCTCCGGCGCAGGGGGTGGTACTGAAGCTTTCTTT. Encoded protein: CASSSGAGGGTEAFF.

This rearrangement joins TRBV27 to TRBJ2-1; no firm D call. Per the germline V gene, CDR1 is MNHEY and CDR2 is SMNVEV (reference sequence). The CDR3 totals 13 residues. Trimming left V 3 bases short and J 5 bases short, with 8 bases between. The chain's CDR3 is CASSFHPNNEQFF. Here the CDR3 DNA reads TGTGCCAGCAGTTTCCACCCTAACAATGAGCAGTTCTTC.

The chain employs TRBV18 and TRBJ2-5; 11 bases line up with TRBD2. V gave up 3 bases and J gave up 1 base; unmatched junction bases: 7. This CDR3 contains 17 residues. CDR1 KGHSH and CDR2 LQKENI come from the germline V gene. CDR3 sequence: CASSPPSGTSGQETQYF. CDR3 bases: TGTGCCAGCTCACCCCCCTCCGGGACTAGCGGCCAAGAGACCCAGTACTTC.

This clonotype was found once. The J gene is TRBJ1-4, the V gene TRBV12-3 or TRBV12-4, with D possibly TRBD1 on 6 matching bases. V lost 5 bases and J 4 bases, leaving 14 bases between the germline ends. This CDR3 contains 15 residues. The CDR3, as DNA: TGTGCCAGCAGTAACCCAGGGGACCTTAATGAAAAACTGTTTTTT. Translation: CASSNPGDLNEKLFF.

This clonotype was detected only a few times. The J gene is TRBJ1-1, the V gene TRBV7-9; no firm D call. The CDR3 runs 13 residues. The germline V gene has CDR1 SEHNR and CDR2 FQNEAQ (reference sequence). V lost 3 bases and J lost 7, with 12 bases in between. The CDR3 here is CASSLVGPLEAFF. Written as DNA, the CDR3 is TGTGCCAGCAGCTTGGTTGGCCCCCTTGAAGCTTTCTTT.

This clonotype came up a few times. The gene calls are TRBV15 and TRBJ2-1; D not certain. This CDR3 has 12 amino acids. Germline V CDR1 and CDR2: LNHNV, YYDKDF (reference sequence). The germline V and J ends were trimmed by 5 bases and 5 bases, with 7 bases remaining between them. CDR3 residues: CATSPRDNEQFF. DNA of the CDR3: TGTGCCACCAGCCCCCGGGACAATGAGCAGTTCTTC. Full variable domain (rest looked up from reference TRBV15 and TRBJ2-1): DAMVIQNPRYQVTQFGKPVTLSCSQTLNHNVMYWYQQKSSQAPKLLFHYYDKDFNNEADTPDNFQSRRPNTSFCFLDIRSPGLGDTAMYLCATSPRDNEQFFGPGTRLTVL.

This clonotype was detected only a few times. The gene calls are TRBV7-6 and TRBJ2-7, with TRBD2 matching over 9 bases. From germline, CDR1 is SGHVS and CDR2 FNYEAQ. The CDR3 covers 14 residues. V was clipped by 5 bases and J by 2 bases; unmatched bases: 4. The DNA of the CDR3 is TGTGCCAGCAGCCCGATAGCGGGGGCCTACGAGCAGTACTTC. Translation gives CASSPIAGAYEQYF.

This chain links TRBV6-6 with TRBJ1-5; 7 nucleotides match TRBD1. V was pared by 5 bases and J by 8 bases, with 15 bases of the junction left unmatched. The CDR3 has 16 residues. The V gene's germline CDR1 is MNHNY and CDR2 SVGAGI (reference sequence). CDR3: CASSLHGDRELEPQHF. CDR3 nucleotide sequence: TGTGCCAGCAGTCTACACGGTGACAGGGAGTTGGAGCCCCAGCATTTT.

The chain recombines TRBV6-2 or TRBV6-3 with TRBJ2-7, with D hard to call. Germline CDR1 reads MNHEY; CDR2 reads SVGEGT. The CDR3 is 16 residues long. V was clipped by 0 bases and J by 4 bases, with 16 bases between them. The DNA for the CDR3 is TGTGCCAGCAGTTACTCGGCAGTTCAGCCTTTATACGAGCAGTACTTC. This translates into CASSYSAVQPLYEQYF.

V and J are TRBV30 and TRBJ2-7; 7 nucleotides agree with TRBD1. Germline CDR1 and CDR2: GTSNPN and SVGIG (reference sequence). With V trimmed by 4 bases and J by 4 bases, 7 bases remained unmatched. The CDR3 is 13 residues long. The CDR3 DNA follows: TGTGCCTGGACACAGGGGTTGGAATACGAGCAGTACTTC. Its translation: CAWTQGLEYEQYF. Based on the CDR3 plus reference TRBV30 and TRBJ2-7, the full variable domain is SQTIHQWPATLVQPVGSPLSLECTVEGTSNPNLYWYRQAAGRGLQLLFYSVGIGQISSEVPQNLSASRPQDRQFILSSKKLLLSDSGFYLCAWTQGLEYEQYFGPGTRLTVT.

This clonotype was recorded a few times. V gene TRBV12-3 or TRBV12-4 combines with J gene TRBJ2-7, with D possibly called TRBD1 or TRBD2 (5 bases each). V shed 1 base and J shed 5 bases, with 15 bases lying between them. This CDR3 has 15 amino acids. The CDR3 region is CASSLVDSGPHEQYF. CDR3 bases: TGTGCCAGCAGTTTAGTGGACTCAGGGCCCCACGAGCAGTACTTC.

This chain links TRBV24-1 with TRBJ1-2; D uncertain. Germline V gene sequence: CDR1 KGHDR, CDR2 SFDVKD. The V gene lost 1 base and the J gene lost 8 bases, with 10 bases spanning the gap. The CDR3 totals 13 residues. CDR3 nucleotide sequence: TGTGCCACCAGTGATTTTTTGAGTTTGGGCTACACCTTC. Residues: CATSDFLSLGYTF.

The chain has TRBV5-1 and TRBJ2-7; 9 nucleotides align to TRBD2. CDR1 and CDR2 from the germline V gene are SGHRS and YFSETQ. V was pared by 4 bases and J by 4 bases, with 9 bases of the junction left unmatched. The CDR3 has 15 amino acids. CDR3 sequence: CASSPGLAGEYEQYF. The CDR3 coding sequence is TGCGCCAGCAGCCCCGGTTTAGCGGGGGAGTACGAGCAGTACTTC.

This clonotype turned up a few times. CDR3 region: CASTVQGSGLAGYTF. The CDR3 nucleotides read TGTGCCAGCACCGTACAGGGATCAGGGTTAGCTGGCTACACCTTC. This chain links TRBV2 with TRBJ1-2; tentatively, D is TRBD1 (6 bases). Germline V gene lookup returns CDR1 SNHLY and CDR2 FYNNEI. The length of the CDR3 is 15 residues. V shed 7 bases and J shed 7 bases, with 22 bases lying between them.

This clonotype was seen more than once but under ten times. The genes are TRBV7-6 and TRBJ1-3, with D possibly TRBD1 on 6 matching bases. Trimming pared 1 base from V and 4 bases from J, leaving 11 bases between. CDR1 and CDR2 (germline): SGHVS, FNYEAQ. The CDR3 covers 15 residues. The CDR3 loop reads CASSLGGGRGNTIYF. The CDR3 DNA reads TGTGCCAGCAGCTTAGGTGGGGGGCGCGGAAACACCATATATTTT.

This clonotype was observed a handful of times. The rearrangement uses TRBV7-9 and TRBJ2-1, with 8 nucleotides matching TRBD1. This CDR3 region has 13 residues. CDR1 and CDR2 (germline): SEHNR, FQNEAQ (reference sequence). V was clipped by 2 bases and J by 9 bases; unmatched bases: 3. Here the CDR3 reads CASSLYRGSEQFF. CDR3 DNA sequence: TGTGCCAGCAGCTTATACAGGGGGAGTGAGCAGTTCTTC. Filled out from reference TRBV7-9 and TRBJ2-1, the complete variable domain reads DTGVSQNPRHKITKRGQNVTFRCDPISEHNRLYWYRQTLGQGPEFLTYFQNEAQLEKSRLLSDRFSAERPKGSFSTLEIQRTEQGDSAMYLCASSLYRGSEQFFGPGTRLTVL.

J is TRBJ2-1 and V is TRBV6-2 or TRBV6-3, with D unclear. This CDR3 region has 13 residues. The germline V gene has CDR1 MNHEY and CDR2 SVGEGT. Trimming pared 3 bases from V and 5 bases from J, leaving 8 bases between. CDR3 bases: TGTGCCAGCAGTTATCAGGACCACAATGAGCAGTTCTTC. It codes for CASSYQDHNEQFF.

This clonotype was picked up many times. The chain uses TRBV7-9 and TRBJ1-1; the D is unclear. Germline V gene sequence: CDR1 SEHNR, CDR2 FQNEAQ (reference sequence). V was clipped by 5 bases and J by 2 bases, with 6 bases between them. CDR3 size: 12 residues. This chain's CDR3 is CASSNTNTEAFF. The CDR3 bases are TGTGCCAGCAGCAACACTAACACTGAAGCTTTCTTT.

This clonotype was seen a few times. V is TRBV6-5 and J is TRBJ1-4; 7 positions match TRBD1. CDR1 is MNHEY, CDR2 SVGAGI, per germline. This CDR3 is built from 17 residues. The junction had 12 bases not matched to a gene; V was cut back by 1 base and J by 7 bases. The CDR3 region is CASSYLPPGQGGEKLFF. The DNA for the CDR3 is TGTGCCAGCAGTTACTTGCCCCCGGGGCAGGGGGGTGAAAAACTGTTTTTT.